This passage covers 18 T cell receptor beta chains from one sample sequenced in a study of chemoradiotherapy in HPV16-positive cancers. Assay used: immunoSEQ multiplex PCR; TCRdb lists only in-frame clones, some missing. The table shows about 14,000 clones, with roughly 87% occurring only once. This sample comprised tumor tissue, obtained from a patient who underwent chemoradiotherapy. Every receptor here comes from a human donor with HPV-associated anogenital cancer.

This clone was counted a few times. This sequence joins TRBV7-3 and TRBJ2-7; the D gene is possibly TRBD2 (5 bases). V lost 5 bases to trimming and J lost 1 base, with 9 bases between them. Per the germline V gene, CDR1 is SGHTA and CDR2 is FQGTGA. The CDR3 totals 13 residues. CDR3 amino acids: CASSPGESYEQYF. DNA of the CDR3: TGTGCCAGCAGCCCCGGGGAGTCCTACGAGCAGTACTTC.

The chain is built from TRBV5-1 and TRBJ2-7; 9 bases match TRBD1. The CDR3 covers 15 residues. The J segment lost 4 bases and the V segment lost 5 bases, leaving 10 bases of the junction unmatched. Germline-derived CDR1 and CDR2 are SGHRS and YFSETQ. Here the CDR3 DNA reads TGCGCCAGCAGTGACCCGGGACAGGGACGTTACGAGCAGTACTTC. The encoded protein is CASSDPGQGRYEQYF.

This chain connects TRBV7-6 to TRBJ2-5; a weak D match, TRBD1 (5 bases). The germline V gene encodes CDR1 SGHVS and CDR2 FNYEAQ. This CDR3 has 16 amino acids. V lost 0 bases and J lost 5, with 16 bases in between. The CDR3: CASSLAPVAAGETQYF. DNA for the CDR3: TGTGCCAGCAGCTTAGCCCCGGTTGCGGCAGGGGAGACCCAGTACTTC.

The chain uses TRBV19 and TRBJ2-1; 8 positions agree with TRBD1. V shed 6 bases and J 6 bases; nucleotides not matched to a gene: 13. The CDR3 has 16 amino acids. Germline-derived CDR1 and CDR2 are LNHDA and SQIVND (reference sequence). CDR3: CASSLTGQGKANEQFF. The CDR3 region has the DNA TGTGCCAGTAGCCTGACCGGACAGGGTAAAGCCAATGAGCAGTTCTTC.

The genes are TRBV10-3 and TRBJ2-7; 9 bases fit TRBD1. V shed 10 bases, J shed 4 bases, and the junction held 11 bases outside the gene matches. This CDR3 has 14 residues. Germline V gene lookup returns CDR1 ENHRY and CDR2 SYGVKD. The CDR3 protein is CATGRTGDPYEQYF. CDR3 sequence (DNA): TGTGCCACCGGACGGACAGGGGATCCATACGAGCAGTACTTC.

The V and J genes are TRBV5-4 and TRBJ2-3; 12 bases match TRBD2. The CDR3 sequence is 18 residues long. J gave up 7 bases and V 0 bases, and 12 bases lay outside the gene matches. Germline CDR1 is SGHNT and CDR2 is YYREEE (reference sequence). CDR3 coding DNA: TGTGCCAGCAGCTTGGGGCTAGCGGGAGGGCCAAGGGAGCATACGCAGTATTTT. Translated, it gives CASSLGLAGGPREHTQYF.

CDR3 sequence reads: CAISESGTGSYYGYTF. The DNA for the CDR3 is TGTGCCATCAGTGAGTCAGGGACAGGTTCTTACTATGGCTACACCTTC. The V and J genes are TRBV10-3 and TRBJ1-2; 8 nucleotides line up with TRBD1. This CDR3 is 16 amino acids long. With V trimmed by 0 bases and J by 3 bases, 6 bases remained unmatched. The germline gives CDR1 ENHRY, CDR2 SYGVKD.

This rearrangement joins TRBV27 to TRBJ2-7, with 10 positions matching TRBD1. The CDR3 extends over 18 amino acids. J lost 2 bases, V lost 5 bases, and 15 bases had no gene match. Germline CDR1 and CDR2: MNHEY and SMNVEV (reference sequence). The CDR3 DNA follows: TGTGCCAGCAGTCCCTCAGACAGGGGGCGCGGGGGGCCCTACGAGCAGTACTTC. Its translation is CASSPSDRGRGGPYEQYF.

The J gene is TRBJ2-7, the V gene TRBV29-1; possible D gene TRBD1, 6 bases. Trimming stripped 7 bases from V and 4 bases from J, with 14 bases between. Germline V gives CDR1 SQVTM, CDR2 ANQGSEA. The length of the CDR3 is 12 residues. This chain's CDR3 is CSGILQGYEQYF. In DNA form, the CDR3 reads TGCAGCGGGATTTTACAGGGTTACGAGCAGTACTTC.

The chain carries TRBV19 and TRBJ1-5; weak D call: TRBD1 (6 bases). The CDR3 contains 17 residues. V lost 1 base and J 2 bases, leaving 15 bases between the germline ends. Per the germline V gene, CDR1 is LNHDA and CDR2 is SQIVND (reference sequence). The CDR3 spells CASSIVPGQRGNQPQHF. The CDR3 coding sequence is TGTGCCAGTAGTATAGTGCCCGGACAGCGGGGCAATCAGCCCCAGCATTTT.

The rearrangement uses TRBV19 and TRBJ2-1; TRBD2 matches at 9 bases. J was trimmed by 10 bases and V by 7 bases; bases with no gene match: 14. From germline, CDR1 is LNHDA and CDR2 SQIVND (reference sequence). The CDR3 sequence is 15 residues long. CDR3 bases: TGTGCCAGTAACCCGACTAGCGGAGGCTCTCAGGAGCAGTTCTTC. Its protein product is CASNPTSGGSQEQFF.

This chain connects TRBV6-5 to TRBJ1-2; TRBD1 matches at 11 bases. Germline CDR1 MNHEY, CDR2 SVGAGI. J lost 8 bases, V lost 6 bases, and 5 bases had no gene match. The CDR3 totals 13 residues. Written as DNA, the CDR3 is TGTGCCAGCAGAAGGGACAGGGGGGCCGGCTACACCTTC. This codes for CASRRDRGAGYTF.

This chain connects TRBV5-1 to TRBJ1-1; 7 bases fit TRBD1. Germline V gene sequence: CDR1 SGHRS, CDR2 YFSETQ. V shed 0 bases, J shed 2 bases, and the junction held 7 bases outside the gene matches. This CDR3 spans 16 amino acids. Written as DNA, the CDR3 is TGCGCCAGCAGCTTGGACAGGGGACTAACCAACACTGAAGCTTTCTTT. Translating it yields CASSLDRGLTNTEAFF.

This sequence joins TRBV5-1 and TRBJ1-4; D is uncertain. The V gene lost 3 bases and the J gene lost 3 bases, with 12 bases spanning the gap. There are 15 residues in the CDR3. The germline V gene encodes CDR1 SGHRS and CDR2 YFSETQ. CDR3 sequence (DNA): TGCGCCAGCAGCTATAGCGGGGATGCTAATGAAAAACTGTTTTTT. It translates to CASSYSGDANEKLFF.

This clone appeared a few times. This sequence joins TRBV19 and TRBJ1-5; D uncertain. Germline CDR1 is LNHDA and CDR2 is SQIVND (reference sequence). Trimming cost V 3 bases and J 7 bases, with 7 bases left between them. This CDR3 comprises 12 residues. The CDR3 bases are TGTGCCAGTAGTATGGTTCAGCAGCCCCAGCATTTT. This encodes CASSMVQQPQHF.

This chain joins TRBV6-1 and TRBJ2-4, with TRBD2 matching 9 bases. Per the germline V gene, CDR1 is MNHNS and CDR2 is SASEGT. J lost 4 bases, V lost 3 bases, and 13 bases had no gene match. The CDR3 length is 18 residues. The CDR3 DNA reads as TGTGCCAGCAGTGAGGGCCCCCTAATACTAGCGGGTAAAAACATTCAGTACTTC. It specifies CASSEGPLILAGKNIQYF.

V is TRBV4-2 and J is TRBJ2-2; a weak D match, TRBD2 (6 bases). The ends were cut back, 7 bases at V and 0 bases at J, with 15 bases in the middle. The CDR3 sequence is 16 residues long. Germline V CDR1 and CDR2: LGHNA, YNFKEQ. The CDR3, as DNA: TGTGCCAGCAACCCGGGAGAGGGGCCGAACACCGGGGAGCTGTTTTTT. Its translation is CASNPGEGPNTGELFF.

This clone showed up just once. The genes are TRBV28 and TRBJ2-7; 7 bases line up with TRBD2. The CDR3 length is 18 residues. Trimming removed 5 bases from V and 3 bases from J; junction bases left unmatched: 19. Germline V gives CDR1 MDHEN, CDR2 SYDVKM. CDR3 nucleotides: TGTGCCAGCAGTCAACCCGGGGGGAAGGTCCAGAATTTCTACGAGCAGTACTTC. It translates to CASSQPGGKVQNFYEQYF.